This T cell receptor (beta chain) was sequenced for a study of T cells in Graves' hyperthyroidism and ophthalmopathy. When ophthalmopathy did not progress within 18 months, Graves' hyperthyroidism was considered stable. Patients were excluded because of uncontrolled infection, other autoimmune disease, pregnancy or lactation. RNA transcripts were the template for amplifying TCR beta CDR3 regions. An initial round of RT-PCR targeting the TCR CDR3 relied on the HTBI primer set. TCRdb re-called the multiplex PCR reads with MiXCR, one entry per CDR3 protein. Among over 650,000 distinct CDR3 sequences listed, over 15% were seen once. This CDR3 contains 14 residues. Germline loops: CDR1 MNHEY, CDR2 SMNVEV (reference sequence). The junction had 2 bases not matched to a gene; V was cut back by 3 bases and J by 5 bases. Many counts were recorded for this clonotype. Its antigen is currently unknown. Findings of the study overall: Progression to ophthalmopathy was predicted a median of 6.5 months early.

What was sequenced was blood. The chain recombines TRBV27 with TRBJ2-5, with 11 bases lining up with TRBD2. This receptor was taken from a man in his late teens or twenties with Graves' hyperthyroidism. The CDR3 here is CASSFLAGGETQYF. In DNA form, the CDR3 reads TGTGCCAGCAGTTTTCTAGCGGGAGGTGAGACCCAGTACTTC.